This TCR beta chain emerged from a study of cytomegalovirus exposure and HLA in healthy donors. The wider study: Researchers found that roughly 81% of just under 400 genotyped donors fell within the Caucasian-associated ancestry cluster.

Healthy people donating bone marrow made up the donors. The study sampled nominally healthy donors, though unrecorded immune exposures were likely. Primers included in the PCR were 60 Vbeta and 13 Jbeta primers. Here immunoSEQ multiplex PCR was the method, and the copy in TCRdb shows in-frame clones only, minus some. The data contain 110,000 or so clones, about 80% of them singletons. Study-wide results and caveats: The later analysis indicated that the majority of CMV-associated TCR beta chains appeared HLA-restricted.

About this clone: Its specificity is not known.

The CDR3 contains 17 residues. Germline-derived CDR1 and CDR2 are MNHNS and SASEGT. V lost 3 bases, J lost 0 bases, and 17 bases lay in between. Source material: PBMCs. The receptor was derived from a human donor in good health. V and J are TRBV6-1 and TRBJ1-2; possibly TRBD1 for D (6 bases). The DNA for the CDR3 is TGTGCCAGCAGTGATAACGGTACAGGGATTACTAACTATGGCTACACCTTC. It yields the protein CASSDNGTGITNYGYTF.